The present entry profiles one T cell receptor beta chain with its context. Study processing details: Reference gene primer amplification gave nucleated cell count estimates. Data came from immunoSEQ multiplex PCR; TCRdb stores just in-frame clones and leaves some out. V, J and clone size are those of that table, while D and trimming were read from the DNA. The data show about 270,000 clones, just under 90% seen once. The record originates from a study of blood T cell repertoires in COVID-19. The wider study: Samples came from the United States, Italy and Spain, spanning acute and convalescent COVID-19. PBMCs, B-cell-depleted T cells, or T cells provided the cDNA or gDNA that made up the material.

Each participant's cohort was designated according to participant-reported clinical history. Germline CDR1 and CDR2: SNHLY and FYNNEI. Trimming took 5 bases from V and 7 from J, leaving 18 bases between them. The CDR3 sequence is 14 residues long. The clonotype was recovered from a woman aged 60-70 years who had recovered from COVID-19. The specimen was PBMCs or T cells enriched from blood (not recorded which). The rearrangement joins TRBV2 to TRBJ2-7; possibly TRBD2 for D (5 bases). CDR3 in DNA: TGTGCCAGCAGTAGAACCGGGTCGCAGCGGGAGCAGTACTTC. The encoded protein is CASSRTGSQREQYF.